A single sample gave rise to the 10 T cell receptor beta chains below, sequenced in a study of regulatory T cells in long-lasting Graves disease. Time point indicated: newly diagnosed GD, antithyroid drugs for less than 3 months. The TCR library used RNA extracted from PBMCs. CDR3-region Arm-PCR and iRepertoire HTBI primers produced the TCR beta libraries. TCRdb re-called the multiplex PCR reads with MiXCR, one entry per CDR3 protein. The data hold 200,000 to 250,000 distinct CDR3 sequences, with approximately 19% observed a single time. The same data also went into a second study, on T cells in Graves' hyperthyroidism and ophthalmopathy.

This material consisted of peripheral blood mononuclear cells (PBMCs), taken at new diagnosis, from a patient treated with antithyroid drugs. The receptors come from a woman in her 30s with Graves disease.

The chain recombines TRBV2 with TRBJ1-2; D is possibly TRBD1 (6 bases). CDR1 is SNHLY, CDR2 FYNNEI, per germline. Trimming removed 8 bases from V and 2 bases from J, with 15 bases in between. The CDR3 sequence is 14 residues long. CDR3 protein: CASDFGGLNYGYTF. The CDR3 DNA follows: TGTGCCAGCGATTTCGGGGGCCTCAACTATGGCTACACCTTC.

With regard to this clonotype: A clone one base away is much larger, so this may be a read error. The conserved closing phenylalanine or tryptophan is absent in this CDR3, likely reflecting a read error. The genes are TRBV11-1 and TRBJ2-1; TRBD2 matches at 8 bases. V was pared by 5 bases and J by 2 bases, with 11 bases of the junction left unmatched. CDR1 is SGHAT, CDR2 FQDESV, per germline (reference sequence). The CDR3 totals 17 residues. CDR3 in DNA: TGTGCCAGCAGCCAAGATCTCCTAGCGGGTACCTACAATGAGCAGTTCTGC. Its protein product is CASSQDLLAGTYNEQFC.

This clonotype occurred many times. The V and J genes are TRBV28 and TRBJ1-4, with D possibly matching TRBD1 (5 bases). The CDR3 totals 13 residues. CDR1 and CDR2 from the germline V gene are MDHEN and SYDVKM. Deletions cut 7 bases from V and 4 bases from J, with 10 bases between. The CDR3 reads CASIDSSNEKLFF. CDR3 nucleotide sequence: TGTGCCAGCATCGACAGTAGTAATGAAAAACTGTTTTTT. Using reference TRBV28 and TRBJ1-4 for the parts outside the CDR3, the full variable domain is DVKVTQSSRYLVKRTGEKVFLECVQDMDHENMFWYRQDPGLGLRLIYFSYDVKMKEKGDIPEGYSVSREKKERFSLILESASTNQTSMYLCASIDSSNEKLFFGSGTQLSVL.

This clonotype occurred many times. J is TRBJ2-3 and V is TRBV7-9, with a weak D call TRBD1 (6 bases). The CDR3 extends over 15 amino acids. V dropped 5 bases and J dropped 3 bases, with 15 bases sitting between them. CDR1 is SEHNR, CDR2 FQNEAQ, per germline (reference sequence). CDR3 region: CASSRPQGWTDTQYF. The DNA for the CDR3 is TGTGCCAGCAGCCGACCCCAGGGGTGGACAGATACGCAGTATTTT. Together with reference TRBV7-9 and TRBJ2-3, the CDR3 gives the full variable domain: DTGVSQNPRHKITKRGQNVTFRCDPISEHNRLYWYRQTLGQGPEFLTYFQNEAQLEKSRLLSDRFSAERPKGSFSTLEIQRTEQGDSAMYLCASSRPQGWTDTQYFGPGTRLTVL.

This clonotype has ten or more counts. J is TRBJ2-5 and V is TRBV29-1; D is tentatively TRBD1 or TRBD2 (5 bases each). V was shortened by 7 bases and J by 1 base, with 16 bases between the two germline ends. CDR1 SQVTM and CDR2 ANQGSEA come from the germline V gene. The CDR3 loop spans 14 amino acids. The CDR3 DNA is TGCAGCGCCCCAGTCCGGGGACCCCAAGAGACCCAGTACTTC. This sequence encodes CSAPVRGPQETQYF.

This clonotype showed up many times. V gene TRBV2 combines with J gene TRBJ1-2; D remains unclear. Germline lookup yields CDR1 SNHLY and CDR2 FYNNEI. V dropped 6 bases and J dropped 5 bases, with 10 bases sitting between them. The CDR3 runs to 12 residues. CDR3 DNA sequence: TGTGCCAGCAGATTACAGACGTATGGCTACACCTTC. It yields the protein CASRLQTYGYTF.

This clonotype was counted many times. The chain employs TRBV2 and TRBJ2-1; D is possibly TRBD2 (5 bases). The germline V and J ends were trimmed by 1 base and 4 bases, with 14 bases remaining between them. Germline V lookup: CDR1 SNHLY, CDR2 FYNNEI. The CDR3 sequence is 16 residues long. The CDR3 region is CASSEEESAEYNEQFF. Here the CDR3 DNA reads TGTGCCAGCAGTGAAGAAGAATCAGCGGAATACAATGAGCAGTTCTTC.

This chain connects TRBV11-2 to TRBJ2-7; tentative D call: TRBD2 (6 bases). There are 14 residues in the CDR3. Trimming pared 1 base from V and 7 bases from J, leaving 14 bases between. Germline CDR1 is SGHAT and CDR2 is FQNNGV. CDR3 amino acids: CASSLGGASHEQYF. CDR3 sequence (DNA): TGTGCCAGCAGCTTAGGCGGGGCTTCTCATGAGCAGTACTTC.

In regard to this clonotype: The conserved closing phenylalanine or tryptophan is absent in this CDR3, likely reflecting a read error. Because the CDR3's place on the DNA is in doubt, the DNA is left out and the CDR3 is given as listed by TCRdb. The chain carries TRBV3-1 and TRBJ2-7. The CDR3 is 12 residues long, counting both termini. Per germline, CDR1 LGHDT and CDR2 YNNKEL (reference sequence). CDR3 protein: CASSLLPNEQSL.

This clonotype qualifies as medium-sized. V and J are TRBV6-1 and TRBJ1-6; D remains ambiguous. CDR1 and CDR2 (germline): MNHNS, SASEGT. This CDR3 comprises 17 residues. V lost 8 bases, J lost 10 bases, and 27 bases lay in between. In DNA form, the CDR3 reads TGTGCCAGCCGCCGTAAGGCAGGTCCTGCCCTAGGGTCACCCCTCCACTTT. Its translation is CASRRKAGPALGSPLHF.